Below are 32 T cell receptor beta chains sequenced from a single sample in a study of blood T cells in healthy people across ages. Alongside a J-beta primer mix, a sample-barcoded 5' primer served in a second PCR lasting 7 to 11 cycles. TCRdb ran MiXCR on the 5' RACE reads and lists one entry per CDR3 protein. The data hold hundreds of thousands of distinct CDR3 sequences, with 55% to 70% observed a single time. Sequences were obtained from blood. These receptors were collected from a man in his thirties or forties in good health.

This sequence joins TRBV20-1 and TRBJ1-1, with D possibly TRBD1 on 6 matching bases. This CDR3 comprises 12 residues. The V gene's germline CDR1 is DFQATT and CDR2 SNEGSKA (reference sequence). Trimming removed 6 bases at V and 11 bases at J, with 19 bases between. This CDR3 is CSADSGHTFAFF. Here the CDR3 DNA reads TGCAGTGCCGATTCGGGACATACATTTGCTTTCTTT.

This clonotype has just a few counts. This chain uses TRBV6-5 with TRBJ2-7; TRBD2 is a possible D gene (6 bases). Trimming removed 6 bases from V and 6 bases from J, with 21 bases in between. CDR1 MNHEY and CDR2 SVGAGI come from the germline V gene. The CDR3 is 15 amino acids. The CDR3 region is CASSHTPHFGSEQYF. DNA for the CDR3: TGTGCCAGCAGCCATACACCACACTTCGGGAGCGAGCAGTACTTC.

Here the CDR3 reads CASSQDRGANTQYF. CDR3 DNA sequence: TGTGCCAGCAGCCAAGACAGGGGCGCGAATACGCAGTATTTT. V usage is TRBV3-1 and J usage is TRBJ2-3; tentative D call: TRBD1 (6 bases). V was shortened by 0 bases and J by 7 bases, with 11 bases between the two germline ends. In germline, CDR1 is LGHDT, CDR2 YNNKEL (reference sequence). The CDR3 is 14 residues long.

This rearrangement joins TRBV15 to TRBJ2-1; D is unresolved. The CDR3 totals 14 residues. CDR1 and CDR2 (germline): LNHNV, YYDKDF (reference sequence). Trimming removed 8 bases from V and 3 bases from J, with 14 bases in between. The CDR3 region is CATRAPGDYNEQFF. The CDR3 nucleotides are TGTGCCACCCGCGCTCCTGGGGACTACAATGAGCAGTTCTTC.

The V and J genes are TRBV3-1 and TRBJ2-5; the D gene is possibly TRBD2 (5 bases). The CDR3 consists of 14 residues. Germline V gene lookup returns CDR1 LGHDT and CDR2 YNNKEL (reference sequence). Trimming removed 1 base from V and 5 bases from J, with 11 bases in between. DNA for the CDR3: TGTGCCAGCAGCCAAGCAGGACTTCAGGAGACCCAGTACTTC. This gives the protein CASSQAGLQETQYF.

The chain recombines TRBV18 with TRBJ2-3; possible D gene TRBD2, 5 bases. The CDR3 totals 17 residues. Per germline, CDR1 KGHSH and CDR2 LQKENI. Trimming stripped 6 bases from V and 4 bases from J, with 23 bases between. CDR3 protein: CASSPNPATGSSDTQYF. DNA for the CDR3: TGTGCCAGCTCTCCAAATCCGGCGACGGGAAGTTCAGATACGCAGTATTTT.

The chain recombines TRBV3-1 with TRBJ1-5; D is uncertain. The CDR3 contains 13 residues. Germline loops: CDR1 LGHDT, CDR2 YNNKEL (reference sequence). V was cut by 6 bases and J by 5 bases, with 11 bases left in between. The CDR3 DNA is TGTGCCAGCAGTGTCGGCAATTATCAGCCCCAGCATTTT. Translation gives CASSVGNYQPQHF.

This chain links TRBV6-5 with TRBJ2-5; 9 bases fit TRBD1. This CDR3 region has 16 residues. The J segment lost 4 bases and the V segment lost 1 base, leaving 7 bases of the junction unmatched. Germline V gene data show CDR1 as MNHEY and CDR2 as SVGAGI. CDR3 residues: CASSYFSQGQGETQYF. CDR3 DNA sequence: TGTGCCAGCAGTTACTTCTCACAGGGACAGGGAGAGACCCAGTACTTC.

The chain recombines TRBV28 with TRBJ2-7, with D perhaps TRBD2 (6 bases). Germline V gene lookup returns CDR1 MDHEN and CDR2 SYDVKM. V gave up 6 bases and J gave up 0 bases, with 15 bases separating them. CDR3 length: 15 amino acids. The CDR3 region is CASSLRDFYSYEQYF. The CDR3 DNA follows: TGTGCCAGCAGCCTAAGGGACTTTTACTCCTACGAGCAGTACTTC.

A few counts support this clonotype. This rearrangement joins TRBV6-5 to TRBJ1-1; unclear D gene. Germline-derived CDR1 and CDR2 are MNHEY and SVGAGI. Trimming removed 6 bases from V and 1 base from J, with 12 bases in between. The CDR3 runs 14 residues. Here the CDR3 DNA reads TGTGCCAGCAGCCCCCCAGACGGGAACACTGAAGCTTTCTTT. Protein: CASSPPDGNTEAFF.

This clonotype occurred once. V is TRBV30 and J is TRBJ1-6, with D maybe TRBD1 (5 bases). This CDR3 comprises 13 residues. Trimming left V 2 bases short and J 5 bases short, with 7 bases between. The germline V gene has CDR1 GTSNPN and CDR2 SVGIG (reference sequence). The CDR3 protein is CAWSRQNNSPLHF. For the CDR3, the DNA is TGTGCCTGGAGTAGACAGAATAATTCACCCCTCCACTTT.

The chain recombines TRBV9 with TRBJ2-5; perhaps TRBD2 as D (6 bases). V was pared by 5 bases and J by 1 base, with 12 bases between. The CDR3 totals 14 residues. Germline V gene data show CDR1 as SGDLS and CDR2 as YYNGEE. The DNA of the CDR3 is TGTGCCAGCAGTAGCGGTTGGTTCCAAGAGACCCAGTACTTC. It is translated as CASSSGWFQETQYF.

The V and J genes are TRBV2 and TRBJ2-7; a possible D gene is TRBD1 (6 bases). Germline values: CDR1 SNHLY, CDR2 FYNNEI. The length of the CDR3 is 15 residues. V lost 3 bases to trimming and J lost 3 bases, with 15 bases between them. The chain's CDR3 is CASSEWGPPNYEQYF. The CDR3 nucleotides are TGTGCCAGCAGTGAGTGGGGGCCCCCCAACTACGAGCAGTACTTC.

This clonotype was observed a single time. The chain's CDR3 is CASSFMTGTYEQYF. The DNA of the CDR3 is TGTGCCAGCAGCTTCATGACAGGTACCTACGAGCAGTACTTC. The chain couples TRBV11-2 to TRBJ2-7, with D perhaps matching TRBD1 (6 bases). Germline values: CDR1 SGHAT, CDR2 FQNNGV. The V end was cut by 3 bases, the J end by 2 bases, with 11 bases between. The CDR3 is 14 amino acids.

This rearrangement joins TRBV20-1 to TRBJ2-7; 11 bases line up with TRBD2. The CDR3 has 14 amino acids. V shed 6 bases and J 6 bases; nucleotides not matched to a gene: 10. The germline V gene has CDR1 DFQATT and CDR2 SNEGSKA (reference sequence). CDR3 protein: CSAANSGGAGEQYF. The CDR3, as DNA: TGCAGTGCGGCAAATAGCGGGGGGGCCGGCGAGCAGTACTTC.

The gene calls are TRBV4-3 and TRBJ1-5, with D possibly being TRBD1 (6 bases). The CDR3 runs 14 residues. The V gene's germline CDR1 is LGHNA and CDR2 YSLEER. V was clipped by 4 bases and J by 6 bases, with 13 bases between them. CDR3: CASSLHREGQPQHF. For the CDR3, the DNA is TGCGCCAGCAGCCTACACAGGGAAGGTCAGCCCCAGCATTTT.

Here the CDR3 DNA reads TGCAGTGCCCAGCCAGGTAGCGTAAACAATGAGCAGTACTTC. It encodes CSAQPGSVNNEQYF. The V call is TRBV20-1, the J call TRBJ2-5; TRBD2 is a possible D gene (5 bases). The CDR3 covers 14 residues. V dropped 6 bases and J dropped 11 bases, with 25 bases sitting between them. Germline assignment: CDR1 DFQATT and CDR2 SNEGSKA (reference sequence).

As for this clonotype: Sequence at one end of the junction differs from germline and may be a read error. The chain couples TRBV15 to TRBJ2-7; D gene ambiguous. The germline gives CDR1 LNHNV, CDR2 YYDKDF (reference sequence). The CDR3 runs to 14 residues. CDR3 loop: CATASDLGGYVQYF. The CDR3 DNA follows: TGTGCCACCGCCTCGGATTTGGGCGGCTACGTGCAGTACTTC.

This clonotype was detected once. The chain is built from TRBV3-1 and TRBJ2-1; 11 nucleotides match TRBD2. V gave up 2 bases and J gave up 7 bases; unmatched junction bases: 7. Germline assignment: CDR1 LGHDT and CDR2 YNNKEL (reference sequence). The CDR3 runs 16 residues. This CDR3 reads CASSQPLAGGRNEQFF. DNA for the CDR3: TGTGCCAGCAGCCAACCGTTAGCGGGGGGGCGAAATGAGCAGTTCTTC.

Here the CDR3 reads CASSPSWGRNNEQFF. The CDR3, as DNA: TGTGCCAGCAGCCCCAGCTGGGGGCGAAACAATGAGCAGTTCTTC. V gene TRBV7-2 combines with J gene TRBJ2-1; D perhaps matches TRBD1 (6 bases). There are 15 residues in the CDR3. CDR1 and CDR2 from the germline V gene are SGHTA and FQGNSA. V lost 5 bases to trimming and J lost 5 bases, with 16 bases between them.

The V and J genes are TRBV11-2 and TRBJ2-7, with D uncertain. The ends were cut back, 5 bases at V and 2 bases at J, with 16 bases in the middle. Germline CDR1 SGHAT, CDR2 FQNNGV. The CDR3 has 15 residues. The DNA of the CDR3 is TGTGCCAGCAGCGGACCCAGTGACGGTGCCTACGAGCAGTACTTC. Its protein product is CASSGPSDGAYEQYF.

The CDR3 protein is CASSVSSGVGETQYF. CDR3 coding DNA: TGTGCCAGCAGCGTATCCAGCGGGGTAGGTGAGACCCAGTACTTC. The genes are TRBV9 and TRBJ2-5, with 7 bases identical to TRBD2. The CDR3 runs to 15 residues. Per germline, CDR1 SGDLS and CDR2 YYNGEE. V lost 1 base, J lost 5 bases, and 8 bases stayed unmatched. The full variable domain, with the rest looked up from reference TRBV9 and TRBJ2-5, is DSGVTQTPKHLITATGQRVTLRCSPRSGDLSVYWYQQSLDQGLQFLIQYYNGEERAKGNILERFSAQQFPDLHSELNLSSLELGDSALYFCASSVSSGVGETQYFGPGTRLLVL.

As regards this clonotype: A much bigger clone sits one base away, suggesting this may be a read error. J is TRBJ2-7 and V is TRBV7-8, with D possibly matching TRBD1 (6 bases). This CDR3 spans 13 amino acids. Germline V gives CDR1 SGHVS, CDR2 FQNEAQ. Trimming shortened V by 5 bases and J by 4 bases, and 12 bases separated the two germline ends. DNA of the CDR3: TGTGCCAGCAGCCACAGGGAAATGTACGAGCAGTACTTC. This encodes CASSHREMYEQYF.

This chain uses TRBV10-3 with TRBJ1-2; 8 bases align to TRBD1. The CDR3 has 14 residues. Per the germline V gene, CDR1 is ENHRY and CDR2 is SYGVKD. Trimming at V came to 6 bases and at J to 3 bases, leaving 6 bases not matched to a gene. DNA of the CDR3: TGTGCCATCAGACGACAGGGGAAGGACTATGGCTACACCTTC. It codes for CAIRRQGKDYGYTF.

The chain joins TRBV4-1 to TRBJ1-2; D is perhaps TRBD1 (6 bases). The CDR3 covers 16 residues. Germline loops: CDR1 MGHRA, CDR2 YSYEKL. Trimming left V 0 bases short and J 4 bases short, with 15 bases between. The CDR3 DNA reads TGCGCCAGCAGCCAAGACCCCAACAGGGAGGTCTATGGCTACACCTTC. Amino acid sequence: CASSQDPNREVYGYTF.

This chain connects TRBV7-9 to TRBJ2-1; TRBD1 agrees at 7 bases. The CDR3 has 17 residues. Unmatched junction bases numbered 9, after V lost 1 base and J lost 3 bases. CDR1 SEHNR and CDR2 FQNEAQ come from the germline V gene (reference sequence). The DNA for the CDR3 is TGTGCCAGCAGCTTAGTTCTGTGGGACAGTGACTACAATGAGCAGTTCTTC. Its translation: CASSLVLWDSDYNEQFF. The full variable domain, in which reference TRBV7-9 and TRBJ2-1 provide the parts outside the CDR3, is DTGVSQNPRHKITKRGQNVTFRCDPISEHNRLYWYRQTLGQGPEFLTYFQNEAQLEKSRLLSDRFSAERPKGSFSTLEIQRTEQGDSAMYLCASSLVLWDSDYNEQFFGPGTRLTVL.

This clonotype was seen more than once but under ten times. The J gene is TRBJ2-2, the V gene TRBV7-3; 10 nucleotides match TRBD2. CDR3 length equals 15 residues. The germline V gene has CDR1 SGHTA and CDR2 FQGTGA. V gave up 5 bases and J gave up 8 bases; unmatched junction bases: 8. CDR3 region: CASSQAGGPLGELFF. CDR3 in DNA: TGTGCCAGCAGCCAAGCGGGAGGGCCCTTGGGGGAGCTGTTTTTT.

The chain employs TRBV12-3 or TRBV12-4 and TRBJ1-6, with D tentatively TRBD1 (5 bases). The V gene lost 3 bases and the J gene lost 9 bases, with 12 bases spanning the gap. This CDR3 comprises 14 residues. CDR3 residues: CASSFGGDGSPLHF. The CDR3 DNA reads TGTGCCAGCAGTTTCGGGGGGGACGGTTCACCCCTCCACTTT.

This clonotype occurred once. The CDR3 DNA sequence: TGTGCCACCAGTCCTGGGGACACAGATACGCAGTATTTT. Protein sequence: CATSPGDTDTQYF. V gene TRBV24-1 combines with J gene TRBJ2-3; unclear D gene. CDR1 is KGHDR, CDR2 SFDVKD, per germline. The V and J ends lost 6 bases and 2 bases respectively, with 8 bases between them. The length of the CDR3 is 13 residues.

The DNA for the CDR3 is TGTGCCAGCTCCTCCTGGAAGGGAAGGGTGAACACTGAAGCTTTCTTT. Translated: CASSSWKGRVNTEAFF. The chain is built from TRBV6-5 and TRBJ1-1; D uncertain. The V end was cut by 8 bases, the J end by 0 bases, with 19 bases between. This CDR3 spans 16 amino acids. Germline CDR1 and CDR2: MNHEY and SVGAGI.

This clonotype was counted between two and nine times. The gene calls are TRBV12-3 or TRBV12-4 and TRBJ2-3; 7 bases fit TRBD2. V dropped 8 bases and J dropped 2; count of bases not matched to a gene: 7. This CDR3 contains 14 residues. The DNA for the CDR3 is TGTGCCAGCCAAACTAGCGACCACACAGATACGCAGTATTTT. Translated: CASQTSDHTDTQYF.

This sequence joins TRBV6-5 and TRBJ1-4; TRBD1 might be the D (6 bases). The CDR3 consists of 14 residues. V was pared by 5 bases and J by 7 bases, with 14 bases between. CDR1 and CDR2 from the germline V gene are MNHEY and SVGAGI. CDR3 DNA: TGTGCCAGCAGTAAACAGGGCCAGGGTGAAAAACTGTTTTTT. The encoded protein is CASSKQGQGEKLFF.